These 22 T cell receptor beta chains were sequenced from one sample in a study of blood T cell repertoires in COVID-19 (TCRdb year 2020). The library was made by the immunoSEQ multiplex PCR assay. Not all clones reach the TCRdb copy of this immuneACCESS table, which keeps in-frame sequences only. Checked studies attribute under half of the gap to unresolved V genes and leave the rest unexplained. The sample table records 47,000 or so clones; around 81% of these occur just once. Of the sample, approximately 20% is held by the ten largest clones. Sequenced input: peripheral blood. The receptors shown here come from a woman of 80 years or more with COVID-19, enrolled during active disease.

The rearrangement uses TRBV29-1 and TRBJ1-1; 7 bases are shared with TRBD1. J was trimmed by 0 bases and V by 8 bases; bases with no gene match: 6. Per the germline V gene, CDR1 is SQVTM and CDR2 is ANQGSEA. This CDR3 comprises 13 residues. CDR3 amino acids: CSSRDRMNTEAFF. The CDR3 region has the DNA TGCAGCTCCCGGGACAGAATGAACACTGAAGCTTTCTTT.

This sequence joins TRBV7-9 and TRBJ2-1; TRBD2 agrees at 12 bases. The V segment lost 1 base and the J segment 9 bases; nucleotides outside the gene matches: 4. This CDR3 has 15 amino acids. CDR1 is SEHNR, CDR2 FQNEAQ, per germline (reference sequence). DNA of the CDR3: TGTGCCAGCAGCTTAGTTACTAGCGGGAGGATTGAGCAGTTCTTC. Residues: CASSLVTSGRIEQFF.

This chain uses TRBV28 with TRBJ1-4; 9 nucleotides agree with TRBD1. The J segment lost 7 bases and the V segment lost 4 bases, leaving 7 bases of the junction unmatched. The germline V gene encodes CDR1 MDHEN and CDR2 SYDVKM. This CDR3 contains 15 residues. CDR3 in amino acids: CASSSPGTGSEKLFF. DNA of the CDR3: TGTGCCAGCAGTTCCCCCGGGACAGGGAGTGAAAAACTGTTTTTT.

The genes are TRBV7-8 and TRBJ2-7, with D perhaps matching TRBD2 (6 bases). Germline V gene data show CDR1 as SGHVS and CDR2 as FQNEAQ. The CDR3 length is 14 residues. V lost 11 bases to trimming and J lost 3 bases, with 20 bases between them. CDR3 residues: CASNSMEGNYEQYF. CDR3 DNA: TGTGCCTCCAACTCGATGGAGGGAAACTACGAGCAGTACTTC.

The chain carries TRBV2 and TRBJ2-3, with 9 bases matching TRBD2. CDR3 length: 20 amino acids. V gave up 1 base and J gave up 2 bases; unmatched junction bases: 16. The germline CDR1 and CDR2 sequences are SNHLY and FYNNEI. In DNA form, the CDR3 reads TGTGCCAGCAGTGAAGGGGCAGGTCTAGCGGGACGCCGATTCACAGATACGCAGTATTTT. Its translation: CASSEGAGLAGRRFTDTQYF.

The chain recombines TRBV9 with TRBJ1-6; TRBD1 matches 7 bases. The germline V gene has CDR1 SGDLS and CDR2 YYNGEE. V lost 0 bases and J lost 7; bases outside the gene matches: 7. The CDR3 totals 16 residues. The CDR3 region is CASSVARDSGNSPLHF. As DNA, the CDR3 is TGTGCCAGCAGCGTAGCTCGGGACAGCGGGAATTCACCCCTCCACTTT.

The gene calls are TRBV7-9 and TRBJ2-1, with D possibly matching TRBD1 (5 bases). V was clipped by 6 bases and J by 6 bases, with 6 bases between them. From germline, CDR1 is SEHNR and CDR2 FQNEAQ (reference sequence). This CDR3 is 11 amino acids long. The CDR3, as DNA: TGTGCCAGCAGTACAGGCAATGAGCAGTTCTTC. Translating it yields CASSTGNEQFF.

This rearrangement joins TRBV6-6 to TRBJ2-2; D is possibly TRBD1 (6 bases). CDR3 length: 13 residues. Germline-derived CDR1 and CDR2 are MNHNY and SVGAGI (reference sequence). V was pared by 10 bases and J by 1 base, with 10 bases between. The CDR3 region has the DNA TGTGCCATAGGGACAAAGAACACCGGGGAGCTGTTTTTT. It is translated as CAIGTKNTGELFF.

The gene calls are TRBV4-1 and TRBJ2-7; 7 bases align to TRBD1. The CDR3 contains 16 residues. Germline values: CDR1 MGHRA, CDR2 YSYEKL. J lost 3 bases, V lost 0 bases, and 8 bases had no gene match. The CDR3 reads CASSQDDRVGLYEQYF. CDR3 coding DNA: TGCGCCAGCAGCCAAGATGACAGGGTGGGGCTCTACGAGCAGTACTTC.

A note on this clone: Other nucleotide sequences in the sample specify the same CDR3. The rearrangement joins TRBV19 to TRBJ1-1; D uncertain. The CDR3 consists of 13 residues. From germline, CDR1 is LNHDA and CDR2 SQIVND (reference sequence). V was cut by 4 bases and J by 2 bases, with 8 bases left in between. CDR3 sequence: CASSTSGNTEAFF. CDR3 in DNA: TGTGCCAGTAGTACCTCGGGAAACACTGAAGCTTTCTTT.

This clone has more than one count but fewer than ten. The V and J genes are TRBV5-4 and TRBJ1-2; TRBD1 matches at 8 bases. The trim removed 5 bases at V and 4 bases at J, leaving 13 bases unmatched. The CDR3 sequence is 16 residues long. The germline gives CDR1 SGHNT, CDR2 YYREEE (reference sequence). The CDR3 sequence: CASRAGTGPFSYGYTF. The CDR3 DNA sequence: TGTGCCAGCAGAGCCGGGACAGGCCCCTTTTCCTATGGCTACACCTTC.

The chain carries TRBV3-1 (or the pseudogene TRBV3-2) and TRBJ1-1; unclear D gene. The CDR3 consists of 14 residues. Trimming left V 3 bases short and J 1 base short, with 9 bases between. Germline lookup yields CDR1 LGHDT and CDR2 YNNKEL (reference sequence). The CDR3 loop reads CASSHPRGNTEAFF. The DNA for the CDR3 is TGTGCCAGCAGCCACCCTCGGGGGAACACTGAAGCTTTCTTT.

CDR3 DNA sequence: TGTGCCTGGAGTGTCGTTGCGGGAGGAGGTGAGCAGTACTTC. Its protein product is CAWSVVAGGGEQYF. This chain joins TRBV30 and TRBJ2-7, with 8 bases aligning to TRBD2. From germline, CDR1 is GTSNPN and CDR2 SVGIG (reference sequence). The CDR3 loop spans 14 amino acids. The ends lost 0 bases at V and 7 bases at J; junction bases unmatched: 8.

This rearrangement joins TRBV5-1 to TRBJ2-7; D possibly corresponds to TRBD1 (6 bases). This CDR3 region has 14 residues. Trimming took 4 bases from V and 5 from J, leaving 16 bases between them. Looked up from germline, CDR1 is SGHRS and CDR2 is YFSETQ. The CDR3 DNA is TGCGCCAGCAGCGCAACGACAGGATCCAACGAGCAGTACTTC. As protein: CASSATTGSNEQYF.

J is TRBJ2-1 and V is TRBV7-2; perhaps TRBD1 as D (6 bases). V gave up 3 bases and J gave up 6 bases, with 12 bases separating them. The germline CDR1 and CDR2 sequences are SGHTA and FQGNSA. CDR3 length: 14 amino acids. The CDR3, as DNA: TGTGCCAGCAGCTTGGACAGTTTCCTCAATGAGCAGTTCTTC. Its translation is CASSLDSFLNEQFF. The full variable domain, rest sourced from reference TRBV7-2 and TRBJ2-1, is GAGVSQSPSNKVTEKGKDVELRCDPISGHTALYWYRQSLGQGLEFLIYFQGNSAPDKSGLPSDRFSAERTGGSVSTLTIQRTQQEDSAVYLCASSLDSFLNEQFFGPGTRLTVL.

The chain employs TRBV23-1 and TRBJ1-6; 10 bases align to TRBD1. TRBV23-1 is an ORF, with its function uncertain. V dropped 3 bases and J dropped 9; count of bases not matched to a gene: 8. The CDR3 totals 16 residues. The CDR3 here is CASSQKTGGVSSPLHF. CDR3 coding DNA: TGCGCCAGCAGTCAGAAGACAGGGGGCGTAAGTTCACCCCTCCACTTT.

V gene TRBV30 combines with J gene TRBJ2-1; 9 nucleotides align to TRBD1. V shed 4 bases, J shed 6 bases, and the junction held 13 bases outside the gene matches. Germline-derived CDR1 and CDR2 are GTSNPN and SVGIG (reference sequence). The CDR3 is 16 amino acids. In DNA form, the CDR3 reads TGTGCCTGGAAAGGGACAGGGTTTACTAGCCCCAATGAGCAGTTCTTC. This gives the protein CAWKGTGFTSPNEQFF.

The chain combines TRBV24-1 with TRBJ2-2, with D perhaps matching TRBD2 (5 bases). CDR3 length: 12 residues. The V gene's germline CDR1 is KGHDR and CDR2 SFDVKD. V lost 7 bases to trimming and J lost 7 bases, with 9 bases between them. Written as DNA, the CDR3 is TGTGCCACCAGCCGGGGTAGCGGGGAGCTGTTTTTT. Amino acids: CATSRGSGELFF.

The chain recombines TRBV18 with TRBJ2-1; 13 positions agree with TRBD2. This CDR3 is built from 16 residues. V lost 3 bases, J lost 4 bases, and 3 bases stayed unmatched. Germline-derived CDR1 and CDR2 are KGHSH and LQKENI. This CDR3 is CASSPTSGRHYNEQFF. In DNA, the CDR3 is TGTGCCAGCTCACCGACTAGCGGGAGGCATTACAATGAGCAGTTCTTC.

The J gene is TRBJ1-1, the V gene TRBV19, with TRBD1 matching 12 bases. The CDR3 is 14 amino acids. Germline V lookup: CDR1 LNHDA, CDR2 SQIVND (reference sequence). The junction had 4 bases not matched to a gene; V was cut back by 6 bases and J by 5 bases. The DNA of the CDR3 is TGTGCCAGTAGGGGACAGGGGGCGAATACTGAAGCTTTCTTT. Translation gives CASRGQGANTEAFF.

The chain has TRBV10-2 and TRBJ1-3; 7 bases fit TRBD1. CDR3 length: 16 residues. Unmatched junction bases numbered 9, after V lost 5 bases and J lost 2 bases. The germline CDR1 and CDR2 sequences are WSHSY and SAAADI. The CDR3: CASSSSHRGTGNTIYF. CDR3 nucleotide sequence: TGCGCCAGCAGTTCCAGCCACAGGGGAACTGGAAACACCATATATTTT.

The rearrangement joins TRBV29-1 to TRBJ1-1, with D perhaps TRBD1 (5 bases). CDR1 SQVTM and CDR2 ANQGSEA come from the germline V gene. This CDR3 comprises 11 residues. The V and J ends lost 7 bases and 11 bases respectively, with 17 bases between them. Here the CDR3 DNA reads TGCAGCGGGGATTCAGGGTACCGGGCTTTCTTT. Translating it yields CSGDSGYRAFF.